The text below deals with one T cell receptor beta chain. No antigen is known for it. Treatment in this sample: 19 received Ad26.COV2.S at low or high dose, single or two shots; roughly five received placebo; per-sample allocation not given. Specimen acquisition occurred on day 63 following the initial vaccine or placebo injection. The individual, an adult aged 18-55 years, was a donor in Boston. TCRdb's copy holds only in-frame clones and misses some; the assay was immunoSEQ multiplex PCR. The sample has about 280,000 clones; around 87% are singletons. The V and J ends lost 3 bases and 0 bases respectively, with 8 bases between them. CDR1 and CDR2 (germline): KGHSH, LQKENI. The length of the CDR3 is 15 residues. These data are taken from a study of Ad26.COV2.S vaccination and SARS-CoV-2 variants. On the study more broadly: Of the COV1001 trial arms, the Ad26.COV2.S arm included the donor.

Study conclusions and caveats: There was reportedly substantial breadth in spike-specific CD8+ and CD4+ T cell responses after vaccination.

This rearrangement joins TRBV18 to TRBJ2-2, with D perhaps TRBD2 (6 bases). This clonotype originated in a person between 18 and 65 years old who received the Ad26.COV2.S COVID-19 vaccine or a placebo. The material was peripheral blood, obtained in a trial of Ad26.COV2.S vaccine versus placebo. The CDR3 nucleotides read TGTGCCAGCTCACCGACGGGGGCGAACACCGGGGAGCTGTTTTTT. Amino acids: CASSPTGANTGELFF.